This is a list of T cell receptor beta chains from one sample in a study of blood T cells in healthy people across ages. TCRdb reanalysed the 5' RACE reads using MiXCR and keeps one entry per CDR3 protein. There are under 2 million distinct CDR3 sequences in the sample; about 35% occur only once, and about 11% lies in the top ten. Sequencing input: blood. The receptor source for this set is a woman aged 25 to 39 in good health. Both conserved end residues are part of each CDR3. Each record gives: D gene, J gene, CDR3 length, V gene, clone size, CDR3 DNA, CDR3 protein. D genes are given only for firm matches. Clone size is not always given. Where it is, it says once, few, many or a class for expanded clones.

>TRBD2|TRBJ2-7|14|TRBV30|NA
TGTGCCTGGAGAACCTGGGGGGGTATTGGCGAGCAGTACTTC
CAWRTWGGIGEQYF
>NA|TRBJ1-4|15|TRBV5-1|NA
TGCGCCAGCAGCATAGAGACAGGCCTTGGAGAAAAACTGTTTTTT
CASSIETGLGEKLFF
>NA|TRBJ1-2|14|TRBV20-1|few
TGCAGTGCTAGTCTAGGGGGGAGAGTTGATGGCTACACCTTC
CSASLGGRVDGYTF
>NA|TRBJ1-2|14|TRBV5-1|NA
TGCGCCAGCAGCTCTACAGGTGATAACTATGGCTACACCTTC
CASSSTGDNYGYTF
>TRBD2|TRBJ2-7|15|TRBV5-1|few
TGCGCCAGCAGCTTGGGGGCGGGAGGGCCTAACGAGCAGTACTTC
CASSLGAGGPNEQYF
>TRBD1|TRBJ1-2|13|TRBV27|few
TGTGCCAGCAGTCAACAGGGGAGTGAGGGCTACACCTTC
CASSQQGSEGYTF
>TRBD2|TRBJ2-3|14|TRBV5-1|few
TGCGCCAGCAGCTCGATTAGCGGGGCGTACTCGCAGTATTTT
CASSSISGAYSQYF
>TRBD1|TRBJ1-6|15|TRBV28|NA
TGTGCCAGCAGCCAAGGGACAGGGGATAATTCACCCCTCCACTTT
CASSQGTGDNSPLHF
>TRBD2|TRBJ2-1|12|TRBV6-2/TRBV6-3|few
TGTGCCAGCACGGGAGGGCCGGGGGAGCAGTTCTTC
CASTGGPGEQFF
>NA|TRBJ1-1|11|TRBV5-5|many
TGTGCCAGCACCTTGAACACTGAAGCTTTCTTT
CASTLNTEAFF
>NA|TRBJ2-1|12|TRBV5-6|NA
TGTGCCAGCAGCTGGAGGGGGACTGAGCAGTTCTTC
CASSWRGTEQFF
>TRBD2|TRBJ2-5|12|TRBV12-3/TRBV12-4|NA
TGTTGGAGGCGGGGGTGGGGAGAGACCCGGTACTTC
CWRRGWGETRYF
>NA|TRBJ1-1|10|TRBV20-1|few
TGCAGTGCTAGAGAGAGGGAAGCTTTCTTT
CSAREREAFF
>TRBD2|TRBJ2-1|17|TRBV28|NA
TGTGCCAGCAGATTGGGATATTCGGGACTAGCGGGAGTTGAGCAGTTCTTC
CASRLGYSGLAGVEQFF
>NA|TRBJ2-2|15|TRBV18|NA
TGTGCCAGCTCACCAAGGTCACAGGACACCGGGGAGCTGTTTTTT
CASSPRSQDTGELFF
>NA|TRBJ2-3|13|TRBV2|few
TGTGCCAGCGCCTGGCTGGGCACAGATACGCAGTATTTT
CASAWLGTDTQYF